The source of this T cell receptor beta chain is a study of T cells after yellow fever vaccination. CDR3 length: 15 amino acids. Germline V gene lookup returns CDR1 SEHNR and CDR2 FQNEAQ (reference sequence). The trim removed 5 bases at V and 3 bases at J, leaving 4 bases unmatched. In this sample, this clonotype turned up many times. Its antigen is undetermined. TCRdb reprocessed the 5' RACE reads via MiXCR and lists one record per CDR3 protein. The sample lists 300,000 to 350,000 distinct CDR3 sequences, approximately 4% occurring once. Notes on the study in general: Subsequent booster samples again held most clones from primary vaccination (approximately 95% CD4, approximately 86% CD8).

The chain joins TRBV7-9 to TRBJ2-1; 10 nucleotides align to TRBD1. Sequenced material: PBMCs, taken 15 days after the yellow fever booster vaccination. This receptor was obtained from a man younger than 30 who received the YFV17D yellow fever vaccine. The CDR3 loop reads CASSVRDRGYNEQFF. CDR3 sequence (DNA): TGTGCCAGCAGCGTCCGGGACAGGGGCTACAATGAGCAGTTCTTC.